These T cell receptor beta chains were read from a single sample in a study of T cells after yellow fever vaccination. Each CDR3 protein gets one entry after TCRdb re-called the 5' RACE reads with MiXCR. The sample lists some 250,000 distinct CDR3 sequences; approximately 3.8% were seen once. This specimen consisted of PBMCs, obtained 15 days after the yellow fever booster vaccination. These TCRs come from a young man who received the YFV17D yellow fever vaccine. Each CDR3 is given with its conserved first and last residue. Fields, in order: V gene, J gene, D gene, clone size, CDR3 DNA, CDR3 protein. The D gene is left open where the match is weak. Where a row states a size, it is once, few, many or the class of an expanded clone; other rows omit it.

TRBV3-1	TRBJ2-7	-	many	TGTGCCAGCAGTCGAACCGGGACAAAAGAGCAGTACTTC	CASSRTGTKEQYF
TRBV12-3/TRBV12-4	TRBJ1-4	-	few	TGTGCCAGCAGTTTAGCCCGGCTGAATGAAAAACTGTTTTTT	CASSLARLNEKLFF
TRBV6-2/TRBV6-3	TRBJ2-1	TRBD1	many	TGTGCCAGCCGGGACAGGGCTGATGAGCAGTTCTTC	CASRDRADEQFF
TRBV7-8	TRBJ1-4	TRBD1	many	TGTGCCAGCAGCCCGCGGCACGGACAGGGACGAGAAAAACTGTTTTTT	CASSPRHGQGREKLFF
TRBV5-1	TRBJ1-2	-	many	TGCGCCAGCAGCTCTGACACAGGAGGCTATGGCTACACCTTC	CASSSDTGGYGYTF
TRBV7-9	TRBJ2-7	-	many	TGTGCCAGCAGCTTAGCAGTTTCTACCCACTACGAGCAGTACTTC	CASSLAVSTHYEQYF
TRBV20-1	TRBJ1-2	-	many	TGCAGTGCTTCCCCCTCAGGGGACCATGGCTACACCTTC	CSASPSGDHGYTF
TRBV12-3/TRBV12-4	TRBJ2-7	-	many	TGTGCCAGCAGCCACCTGGGGAACGAGCAGTACTTC	CASSHLGNEQYF
TRBV6-2/TRBV6-3	TRBJ2-2	-	many	TGTGCCGCCTTCCAGGGATTCACCGGGGAGCTGTTTTTT	CAAFQGFTGELFF
TRBV3-2	TRBJ2-3	-	many	TGTGCCAGCAGCCAAGAGGCAACAAAGACAGATACGCAGTATTTT	CASSQEATKTDTQYF
TRBV4-1	TRBJ1-5	-	many	TGCGCCAGCATGTGGACGTATCAGCCCCAGCATTTT	CASMWTYQPQHF
TRBV7-2	TRBJ2-5	-	many	TGTGCCAGCAGTGTGTATCAAGAGACCCAGTACTTC	CASSVYQETQYF
TRBV20-1	TRBJ2-1	TRBD2	many	TGCAGTGCTGCCTTTATTAGCGGGGTTTACAATGAGCAGTTCTTC	CSAAFISGVYNEQFF
TRBV18	TRBJ1-2	-	many	TGTGCCAGCTCAAGTCCGGCCGCGCGGCTCGGCTATGGCTACACCTTC	CASSSPAARLGYGYTF
TRBV25-1	TRBJ2-7	TRBD1	many	TGTGCCAGCAGTGAATGGGACAGGGTCCACGAGCAGTACTTC	CASSEWDRVHEQYF
TRBV29-1	TRBJ1-1	-	many	TGCAGCGTTGGAGCTGGGTGGGCGATGGGAACTGAAGCTTTCTTT	CSVGAGWAMGTEAFF
TRBV11-2	TRBJ1-6	-	few	TGTGCCAGCAGCTACAGCGGGATGGGCGACTCCTATAATTCACCCCTCCACTTT	CASSYSGMGDSYNSPLHF
TRBV12-3/TRBV12-4	TRBJ1-5	-	many	TGTGCCAGCCGGGCTCGGGGGTTGAGCAATCAGCCCCAGCATTTT	CASRARGLSNQPQHF
TRBV12-3/TRBV12-4	TRBJ2-1	-	many	TGTGCCAGCAGGGTAATCCCCTACAATGAGCAGTTCTTC	CASRVIPYNEQFF
TRBV7-2	TRBJ1-1	TRBD1	many	TGTGCCAGCAGCCACAACACAGGGGCTTTGAACACTGAAGCTTTCTTT	CASSHNTGALNTEAFF
TRBV18	TRBJ2-6	-	-	TGTGCCAGCTCACCACAACAGGGTCTGGGCGGGGCCAACGTCCTGACTTTC	CASSPQQGLGGANVLTF
TRBV20-1	TRBJ1-4	-	many	TGCAGTGCTAAGAGTTACTTGGGAGCTAATGAAAAACTGTTTTTT	CSAKSYLGANEKLFF
TRBV6-6	TRBJ1-5	TRBD1	many	TGTGCCAGCAAAGTTTCAGGGGGGTATCAGCCCCAGCATTTT	CASKVSGGYQPQHF
TRBV6-4	TRBJ2-5	TRBD1	many	TGTGCCAGCAGTGACCCTGGCGGGACAGGGGAAGAGACCCAGTACTTC	CASSDPGGTGEETQYF
TRBV7-2	TRBJ2-7	-	many	TGTGCCAGCAGCCCAGCAGGCAGGGGAGGCTCCTACGAGCAGTACTTC	CASSPAGRGGSYEQYF
TRBV7-9	TRBJ2-7	-	many	TGTGCCAGCAGCGGTAGAGCATCAAACTACGAGCAGTACTTC	CASSGRASNYEQYF
TRBV12-3/TRBV12-4	TRBJ2-1	-	few	TGTGCCAGCAGCGGAGACTGGATCAAGGGCTCCTACACTGAGCAGTTCTTC	CASSGDWIKGSYTEQFF
TRBV20-1	TRBJ1-1	-	many	TGCAGTGCTAGAGATTCTGGTCCCGAAGCTTTCTTT	CSARDSGPEAFF
TRBV5-6	TRBJ2-7	TRBD1	many	TGTGCCAGCAGTATCGACAGGGGGACATACGAGCAGTACTTC	CASSIDRGTYEQYF
TRBV7-2	TRBJ2-7	TRBD2	many	TGTGCCAGCAGCTCCGAGCGGGGGGCCCTGTACGAGCAGTACTTC	CASSSERGALYEQYF
TRBV5-1	TRBJ1-4	-	many	TGCGCCAGCAGCCCACGACAGACTAATGAAAAACTGTTTTTT	CASSPRQTNEKLFF
TRBV6-1	TRBJ1-5	-	many	TGTGCCAGCACCTCTCAGGAATATCAGCCCCAGCATTTT	CASTSQEYQPQHF
TRBV12-3/TRBV12-4	TRBJ2-6	-	few	TGTGCCAGCAGTTTTATGGGGAGCTCTGGGGCCAACGTCCTGACTTTC	CASSFMGSSGANVLTF
TRBV15	TRBJ2-5	-	-	TGTGCCACCAGCAGAATTCGGGGGTGGCAAGAGACCCAGTACTTC	CATSRIRGWQETQYF
TRBV7-2	TRBJ2-1	-	many	TGTGCCAGCAGATCCTTTGGGCGGAGCACCATCTACAATGAGCAGTTCTTC	CASRSFGRSTIYNEQFF
TRBV27	TRBJ1-1	-	many	TGTGCCAGCAGTATCCAGGGGAACACTGAAGCTTTCTTT	CASSIQGNTEAFF
TRBV4-1	TRBJ2-3	-	many	TGCGCCAGCAGCCTAAGACGTGGGGAGGATACGCAGTATTTT	CASSLRRGEDTQYF
TRBV29-1	TRBJ1-2	TRBD1	many	TGCAGCGTTAGACAGGGGGCCGTAGTCTACACCTTC	CSVRQGAVVYTF
TRBV6-5	TRBJ1-1	TRBD1	many	TGTGCCAGCGAAAGGGACAGGGCCTCCGCTGAAGCTTTCTTT	CASERDRASAEAFF
TRBV5-1	TRBJ2-4	-	many	TGCGCCAGCAGCTTGCTTCGGGAAACCAAAAACATTCAGTACTTC	CASSLLRETKNIQYF
TRBV3-1	TRBJ2-1	-	many	TGTGCCAGCAGCCAATACGGAGGCAGTACCTACAATGAGCAGTTCTTC	CASSQYGGSTYNEQFF
TRBV19	TRBJ2-5	-	few	TGTGCCAGTAGTATATCCGGAGATCGCAGAGGGGAGACCCAGTACTTC	CASSISGDRRGETQYF
TRBV20-1	TRBJ2-5	TRBD2	many	TGCAGTACTTACCGGGGGGGTCAAGAGACCCAGTACTTC	CSTYRGGQETQYF
TRBV12-3/TRBV12-4	TRBJ1-5	-	many	TGTGCCAGCCGCTCGGGTCAGGGCAATCAGCCCCAGCATTTT	CASRSGQGNQPQHF
TRBV28	TRBJ2-3	-	many	TGTGCCAGCAGTTTTCGCAGGACAGATACGCAGTATTTT	CASSFRRTDTQYF
TRBV20-1	TRBJ1-1	-	many	TGCAGTGCTCCCAAAGCGGGTCACCTTTACCCCACTGAAGCTTTCTTT	CSAPKAGHLYPTEAFF
TRBV4-1	TRBJ1-6	-	many	TGCGCCAGCAGCCCCCTCGTGGCAGCTAATTCACCCCTCCACTTT	CASSPLVAANSPLHF
TRBV12-3/TRBV12-4	TRBJ1-5	TRBD1	many	TGTGCCAGCAGTCGACAGGGTTGGCAGCCCCAGCATTTT	CASSRQGWQPQHF
TRBV6-1	TRBJ1-1	-	many	TGTGCCAGCAGTGAAGTGAGACAGGCGCGGACTGAAGCTTTCTTT	CASSEVRQARTEAFF
TRBV12-3/TRBV12-4	TRBJ2-7	-	many	TGTGCCAGCAGTTTGAGGGCGGCAGGGGGAGGCTACGAGCAGTACTTC	CASSLRAAGGGYEQYF
TRBV12-3/TRBV12-4	TRBJ2-7	-	many	TGTGCCAGCAGGCTTTCCTACGAGCAGTACTTC	CASRLSYEQYF
TRBV7-3	TRBJ2-1	-	many	TGTGCCAGCAGCTTAGACCCACTAGAAAAATGGGGCAATGAGCAGTTCTTC	CASSLDPLEKWGNEQFF
TRBV6-5	TRBJ2-1	-	many	TGTGCCAGCAGTTCGGTGGGGCCGGTTCAGGCGGATGAGCAGTTCTTC	CASSSVGPVQADEQFF
TRBV5-4	TRBJ2-7	-	many	TGTGCCAGCAGCTTGGCCGGGGCAGACAAAGCCTACGAGCAGTACTTC	CASSLAGADKAYEQYF
TRBV30	TRBJ1-2	-	many	TGTGCCTGGAGTGTCTCGCAGCGGGTTACCTTC	CAWSVSQRVTF
TRBV27	TRBJ2-5	-	many	TGTGCCAGCAGTTTGTTGTACCAAGAGACCCAGTACTTC	CASSLLYQETQYF
TRBV10-2	TRBJ2-7	-	few	TGCGCCAGCAGTGAAGGTGACGGACCCTCCGAGCAGTACTTC	CASSEGDGPSEQYF
TRBV29-1	TRBJ2-5	TRBD1	many	TGCAGCGCCCTGAGGCACAGGGGATCCTCCCAAGAGACCCAGTACTTC	CSALRHRGSSQETQYF
TRBV6-2/TRBV6-3	TRBJ1-2	-	many	TGTGCCAGCAACCGGAGGACTCCAGCTAACTATGGCTACACCTTC	CASNRRTPANYGYTF